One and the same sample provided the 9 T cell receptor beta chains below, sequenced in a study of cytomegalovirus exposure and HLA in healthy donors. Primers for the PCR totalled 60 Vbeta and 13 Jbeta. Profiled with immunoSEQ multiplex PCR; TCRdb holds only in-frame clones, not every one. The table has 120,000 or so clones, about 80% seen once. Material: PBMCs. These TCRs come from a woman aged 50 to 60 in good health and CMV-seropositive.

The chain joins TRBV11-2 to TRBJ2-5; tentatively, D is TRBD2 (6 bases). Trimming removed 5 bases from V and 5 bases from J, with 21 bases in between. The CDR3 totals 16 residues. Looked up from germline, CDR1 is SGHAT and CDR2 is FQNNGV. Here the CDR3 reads CASSPRGASGFETQYF. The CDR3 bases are TGTGCCAGCAGCCCTCGGGGCGCGAGCGGGTTTGAGACCCAGTACTTC.

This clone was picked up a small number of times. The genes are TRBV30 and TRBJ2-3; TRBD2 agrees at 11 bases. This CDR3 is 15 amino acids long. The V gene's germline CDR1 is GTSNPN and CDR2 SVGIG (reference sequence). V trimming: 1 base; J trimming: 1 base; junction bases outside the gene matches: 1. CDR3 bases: TGTGCCTGGAGTGAGACTAGCGGGGGCACAGATACGCAGTATTTT. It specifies CAWSETSGGTDTQYF.

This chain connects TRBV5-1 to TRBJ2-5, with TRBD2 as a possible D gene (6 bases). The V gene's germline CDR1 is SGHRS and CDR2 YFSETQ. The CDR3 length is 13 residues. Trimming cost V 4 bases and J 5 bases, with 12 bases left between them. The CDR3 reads CASSAGLPETQYF. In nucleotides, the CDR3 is TGCGCCAGCAGCGCGGGGTTGCCTGAGACCCAGTACTTC. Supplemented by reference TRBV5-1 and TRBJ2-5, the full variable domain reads KAGVTQTPRYLIKTRGQQVTLSCSPISGHRSVSWYQQTPGQGLQFLFEYFSETQRNKGNFPGRFSGRQFSNSRSEMNVSTLELGDSALYLCASSAGLPETQYFGPGTRLLVL.

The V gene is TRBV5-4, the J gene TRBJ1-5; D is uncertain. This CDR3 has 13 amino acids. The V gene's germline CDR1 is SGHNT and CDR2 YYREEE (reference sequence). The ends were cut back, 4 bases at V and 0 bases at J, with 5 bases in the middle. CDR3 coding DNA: TGTGCCAGCAGCCACTATAGCAATCAGCCCCAGCATTTT. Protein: CASSHYSNQPQHF.

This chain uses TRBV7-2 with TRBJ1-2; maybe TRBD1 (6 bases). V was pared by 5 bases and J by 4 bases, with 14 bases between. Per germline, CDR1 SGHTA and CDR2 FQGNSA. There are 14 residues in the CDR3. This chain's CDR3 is CASSQLRDIYGYTF. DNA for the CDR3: TGTGCCAGCAGCCAGCTACGGGACATCTATGGCTACACCTTC.

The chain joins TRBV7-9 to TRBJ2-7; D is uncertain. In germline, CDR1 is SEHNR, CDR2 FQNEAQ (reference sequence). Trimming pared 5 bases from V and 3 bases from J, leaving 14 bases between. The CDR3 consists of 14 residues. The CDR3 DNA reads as TGTGCCAGCAGCCACACAGACAAAGACTACGAGCAGTACTTC. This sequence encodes CASSHTDKDYEQYF.

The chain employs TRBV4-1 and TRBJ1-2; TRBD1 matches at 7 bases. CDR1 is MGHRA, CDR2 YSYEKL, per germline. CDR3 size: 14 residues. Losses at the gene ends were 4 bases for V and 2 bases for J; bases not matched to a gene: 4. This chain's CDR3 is CASSPWGQNYGYTF. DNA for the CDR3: TGCGCCAGCAGCCCGTGGGGACAGAACTATGGCTACACCTTC.

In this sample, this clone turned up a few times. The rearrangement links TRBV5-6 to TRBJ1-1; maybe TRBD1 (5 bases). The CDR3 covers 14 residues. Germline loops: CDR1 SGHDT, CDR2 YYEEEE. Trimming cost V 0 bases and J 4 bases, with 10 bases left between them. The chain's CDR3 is CASSLGGGGTEAFF. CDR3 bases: TGTGCCAGCAGCTTGGGCGGGGGGGGCACTGAAGCTTTCTTT.

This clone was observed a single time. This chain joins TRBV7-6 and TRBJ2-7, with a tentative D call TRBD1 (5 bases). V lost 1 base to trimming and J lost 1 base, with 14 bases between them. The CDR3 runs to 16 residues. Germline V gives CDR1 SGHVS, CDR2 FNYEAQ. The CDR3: CASSLGAGLLSYEQYF. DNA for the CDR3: TGTGCCAGCAGCTTAGGAGCAGGGCTTCTTTCCTACGAGCAGTACTTC.